This T cell receptor beta chain comes out of a study of blood T cells in healthy people across ages. Study observations and caveats: Higher naive T cell percentage went strongly together with higher TCR beta diversity. Among T cells, TCR beta diversity per million cells dropped roughly linearly as age rose.

Using a J-beta primer mix together with a sample-barcoded 5' primer, a second PCR was run for roughly 6 to 11 cycles. From each sample, at least 2.5 million paired-end reads containing CDR3 were obtained. TCRdb re-called the 5' RACE reads through MiXCR, storing one row per CDR3 protein. The sample lists about 640,000 distinct CDR3 sequences; roughly 50% were seen once. This clonotype was seen only a few times. Its specificity is not known. This CDR3 spans 11 amino acids. Germline V gene data show CDR1 as SGHTS and CDR2 as YDEGEE. The V and J ends lost 4 bases and 3 bases respectively, with 5 bases between them.

The rearrangement joins TRBV5-8 to TRBJ2-7; D is undetermined. The specimen was blood. This sequence originates from a man in his sixties in good health. DNA for the CDR3: TGTGCCAGCAGCCCTCACTACGAGCAGTACTTC. It codes for CASSPHYEQYF.